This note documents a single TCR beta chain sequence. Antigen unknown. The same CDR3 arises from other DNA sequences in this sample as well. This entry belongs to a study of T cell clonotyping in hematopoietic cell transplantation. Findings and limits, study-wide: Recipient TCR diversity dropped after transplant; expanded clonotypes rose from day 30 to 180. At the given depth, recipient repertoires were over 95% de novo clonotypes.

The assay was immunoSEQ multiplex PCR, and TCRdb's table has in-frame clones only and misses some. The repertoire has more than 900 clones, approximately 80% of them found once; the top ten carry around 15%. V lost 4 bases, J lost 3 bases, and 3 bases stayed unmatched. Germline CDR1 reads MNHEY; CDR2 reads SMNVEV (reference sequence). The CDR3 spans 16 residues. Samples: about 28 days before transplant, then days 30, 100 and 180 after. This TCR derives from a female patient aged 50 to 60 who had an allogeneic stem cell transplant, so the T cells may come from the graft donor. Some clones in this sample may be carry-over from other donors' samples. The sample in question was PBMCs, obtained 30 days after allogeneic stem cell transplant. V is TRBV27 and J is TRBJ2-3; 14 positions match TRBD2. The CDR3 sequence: CASSSRLAGGTDTQYF. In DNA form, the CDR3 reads TGTGCCAGCAGTTCTCGACTAGCGGGAGGGACAGATACGCAGTATTTT.